This T cell receptor beta chain emerged from a study of cytomegalovirus exposure and HLA in healthy donors. The PCR employed 60 Vbeta primers together with 13 Jbeta primers. Profiled with immunoSEQ multiplex PCR; TCRdb holds only in-frame clones, not every one. Here the sample spans about 160,000 clones, roughly 80% being singletons. Germline trimming cut 0 bases from V and 11 bases from J; bases unmatched to any gene: 4. The germline gives CDR1 LGHNA, CDR2 YNFKEQ. The CDR3 spans 13 residues. Material: PBMCs. The sequence was obtained from a middle-aged man in good health and CMV-seropositive. The chain employs TRBV4-2 and TRBJ2-1, with TRBD2 identical over 7 bases. In DNA, the CDR3 is TGTGCCAGCAGCCAAGAAGGGAGGGCTAAGCAGTTCTTC. This encodes CASSQEGRAKQFF.